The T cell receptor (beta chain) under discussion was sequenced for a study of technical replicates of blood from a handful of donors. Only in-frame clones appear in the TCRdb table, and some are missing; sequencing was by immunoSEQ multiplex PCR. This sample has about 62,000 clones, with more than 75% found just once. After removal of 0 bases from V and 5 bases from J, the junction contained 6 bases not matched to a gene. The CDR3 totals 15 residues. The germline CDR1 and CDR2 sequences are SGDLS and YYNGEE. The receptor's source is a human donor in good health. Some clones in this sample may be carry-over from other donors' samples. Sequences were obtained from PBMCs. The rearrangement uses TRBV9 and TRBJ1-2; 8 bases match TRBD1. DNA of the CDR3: TGTGCCAGCAGCGTAGTCGGACAGGGTGGTTATGGCTACACCTTC. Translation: CASSVVGQGGYGYTF.